This paragraph covers one T cell receptor beta chain sequence. The antigen is unknown. The data stem from a study of shared clonotypes between healthy human individuals. Whole-study context: The study drew on two women and a few men aged 18 to 49 as donors. Each donor had three CD4 naive, three CD4 memory, two CD8 naive and one CD8 memory plate. Regarding the study as a whole: Donor scarcity curtailed the genetic and exposure-history diversity represented herein.

CDR3 length: 14 amino acids. V was cut by 0 bases and J by 4 bases, with 7 bases left in between. Germline lookup yields CDR1 LGHNA and CDR2 YSLEER. Measured with immunoSEQ multiplex PCR; TCRdb has only the in-frame clones, and not every one. Among about 1.1 million clones listed, approximately 75% were seen once. The chain is built from TRBV4-3 and TRBJ1-5; no definite D call. This receptor was identified in a man aged 18 to 30 in good health. Some clones in this sample may be carry-over from other donors' samples. Sample: memory CD4+ T cells from PBMCs. Subset meaning: CD45RA-negative fraction. In DNA, the CDR3 is TGCGCCAGCAGCCAAGATATAGGGAATCAGCCCCAGCATTTT. This translates into CASSQDIGNQPQHF.